One and the same sample provided the 5 T cell receptor beta chains below, sequenced in a study of CD8+ T cells in alopecia areata. Sequencing relied on a cDNA template that was reverse transcribed from extracted RNA. Clones were sequenced by immunoSEQ multiplex PCR, and TCRdb holds only the in-frame ones, with some missing. Counted here are about 150,000 clones, 40% to 50% occurring once; the ten biggest clones make up about 6.8%. Input material: CD4+ T cells sorted from blood. The source of these receptors is a human donor with alopecia areata.

This clone was seen only a few times. Other DNA sequences within the sample encode an identical CDR3. The V call is TRBV28, the J call TRBJ2-6; D may be TRBD1 (5 bases). Germline-derived CDR1 and CDR2 are MDHEN and SYDVKM. The V and J ends lost 4 bases and 0 bases respectively, with 7 bases between them. The CDR3 runs 15 residues. CDR3 nucleotide sequence: TGTGCCAGCAGTTCAACAGGCTCTGGGGCCAACGTCCTGACTTTC. It is translated as CASSSTGSGANVLTF.

This chain connects TRBV27 to TRBJ2-7; 8 bases align to TRBD2. Looked up from germline, CDR1 is MNHEY and CDR2 is SMNVEV (reference sequence). J was trimmed by 1 base and V by 5 bases; bases with no gene match: 4. The CDR3 covers 14 residues. The CDR3 DNA follows: TGTGCCAGCAGTCCTCGGGAGGGATCCTACGAGCAGTACTTC. Translation: CASSPREGSYEQYF.

This clone was seen just once. This chain joins TRBV5-1 and TRBJ2-7; no clear D gene. The ends were cut back, 5 bases at V and 7 bases at J, with 16 bases in the middle. The CDR3 totals 13 residues. Germline loops: CDR1 SGHRS, CDR2 YFSETQ. The CDR3 DNA is TGCGCCAGCAGTCTCTCTGAGGCCGGGGAGCAGTACTTC. It yields the protein CASSLSEAGEQYF.

The V gene is TRBV5-1, the J gene TRBJ1-1; tentative D call: TRBD1 (6 bases). The ends were cut back, 0 bases at V and 1 base at J, with 10 bases in the middle. This CDR3 contains 15 residues. The V gene's germline CDR1 is SGHRS and CDR2 YFSETQ. As DNA, the CDR3 is TGCGCCAGCAGCTTGGACCTAGGGGGGAACACTGAAGCTTTCTTT. Its translation: CASSLDLGGNTEAFF. Using reference TRBV5-1 and TRBJ1-1 for the parts outside the CDR3, the full variable domain is KAGVTQTPRYLIKTRGQQVTLSCSPISGHRSVSWYQQTPGQGLQFLFEYFSETQRNKGNFPGRFSGRQFSNSRSEMNVSTLELGDSALYLCASSLDLGGNTEAFFGQGTRLTVV.

The chain has TRBV5-1 and TRBJ2-5, with D perhaps matching TRBD1 or TRBD2 (5 bases each). The V gene's germline CDR1 is SGHRS and CDR2 YFSETQ. V was clipped by 4 bases and J by 3 bases, with 10 bases between them. The CDR3 is 13 amino acids. CDR3 sequence: CASSRDGEETQYF. The DNA of the CDR3 is TGCGCCAGCAGCAGGGACGGCGAAGAGACCCAGTACTTC.